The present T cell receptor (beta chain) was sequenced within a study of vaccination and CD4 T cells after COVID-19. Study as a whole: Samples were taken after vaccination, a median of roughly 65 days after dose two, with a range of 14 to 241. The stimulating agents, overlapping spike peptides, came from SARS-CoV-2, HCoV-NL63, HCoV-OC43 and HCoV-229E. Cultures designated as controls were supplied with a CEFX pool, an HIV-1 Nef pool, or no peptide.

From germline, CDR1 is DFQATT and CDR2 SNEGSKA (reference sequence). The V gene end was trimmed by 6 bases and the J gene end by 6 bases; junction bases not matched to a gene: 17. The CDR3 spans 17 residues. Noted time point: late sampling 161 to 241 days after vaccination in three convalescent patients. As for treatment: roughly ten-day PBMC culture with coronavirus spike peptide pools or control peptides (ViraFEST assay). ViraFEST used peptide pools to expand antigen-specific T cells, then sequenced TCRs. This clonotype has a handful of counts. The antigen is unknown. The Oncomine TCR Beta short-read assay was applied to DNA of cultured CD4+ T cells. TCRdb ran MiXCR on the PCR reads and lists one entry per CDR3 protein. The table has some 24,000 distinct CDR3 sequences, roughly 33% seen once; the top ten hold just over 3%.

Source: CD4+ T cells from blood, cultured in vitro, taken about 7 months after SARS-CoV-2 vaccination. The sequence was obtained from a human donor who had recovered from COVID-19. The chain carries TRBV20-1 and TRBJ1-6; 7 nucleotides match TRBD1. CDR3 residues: CSAQIGTVSSGNSPLHF. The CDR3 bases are TGCAGTGCGCAGATCGGGACAGTTTCCTCGGGTAATTCACCCCTCCACTTT.